The rows below give T cell receptor beta chains drawn from one sample of a study of blood T cells in healthy people across ages. TCRdb redid the calling of the 5' RACE reads with MiXCR, one entry per CDR3 protein. The data show fewer than 900,000 distinct CDR3 sequences, 43% seen once. The sequenced sample consisted of blood. These receptors were obtained from a woman aged 55-70 years in good health. Both conserved end residues are part of each CDR3. A D gene is named only where the DNA matches it firmly. Only some rows state a clone size, as once, few, many or a class for expanded clones.

d_gene	abundance	j_gene	v_gene	CDR3nt	CDR3aa
.	few	TRBJ2-5	TRBV5-6	TGTGCCAGCAGCTTGGACAGGTCCAGACAAGAGACCCAGTACTTC	CASSLDRSRQETQYF
.	few	TRBJ2-1	TRBV7-2	TGTGCCAGCAGCACCGGGACACAACTTTACAATGAGCAGTTCTTC	CASSTGTQLYNEQFF
.	many	TRBJ2-3	TRBV29-1	TGCAGCGGGCAGGGCACAGATACGCAGTATTTT	CSGQGTDTQYF
.	.	TRBJ2-3	TRBV3-1	TGTGCCAGCAGCCAAGAAGGCGGGGGCTTGGGCACAGATACGCAGTATTTT	CASSQEGGGLGTDTQYF
.	.	TRBJ2-7	TRBV10-3	TGTGCCATCAGTGAACAATCCTACGAGCAGTACTTC	CAISEQSYEQYF
TRBD1	.	TRBJ2-7	TRBV5-1	TGCGCCAGCAGCTTGGTTACAGGGGGAGTCTACGAGCAGTACTTC	CASSLVTGGVYEQYF
TRBD1	.	TRBJ1-5	TRBV6-2/TRBV6-3	TGTGCCAGCACCCCGGGCAGGGGGGCCTCTAATCAGCCCCAGCATTTT	CASTPGRGASNQPQHF
.	.	TRBJ2-7	TRBV7-9	TGTGCCAGCAGCCCCCCAGGGTCTAGTGTCTACAATGAGCAGTACTTC	CASSPPGSSVYNEQYF
.	.	TRBJ2-7	TRBV2	TGTGCCAGCAGTCCTGATCCTCCTACGAGCGAGTACTTC	CASSPDPPTSEYF
.	.	TRBJ2-3	TRBV6-2/TRBV6-3	TGTGCCAGCAGCCGACAGGCTGGAGATACGCAGTATTTT	CASSRQAGDTQYF
TRBD1	.	TRBJ2-5	TRBV4-3	TGCGCCAGCAGCCACAGGGACAGGGTTCAAGAGACCCAGTACTTC	CASSHRDRVQETQYF
.	many	TRBJ2-3	TRBV12-3/TRBV12-4	TGTGCCAGCAGCGGGGTCACAGATACGCAGTATTTT	CASSGVTDTQYF
.	few	TRBJ1-1	TRBV4-2	TGTGCCAGCAGCCCAGACAACACGAACACTGAAGCTTTCTTT	CASSPDNTNTEAFF
.	few	TRBJ2-7	TRBV19	TGTGCCAGTAGTAGAACCGGGACCGCCACATCCGAGCAGTACTTC	CASSRTGTATSEQYF
TRBD1	.	TRBJ2-7	TRBV28	TGTGCCAGCAGTTTTAGAGAGGGACAGGAGACTTACGAGCAGTACTTC	CASSFREGQETYEQYF
TRBD1	many	TRBJ2-7	TRBV20-1	TGCAGTGCTAGATGGGTGCGGGACAGGGGATCCTACGAGCAGTACTTC	CSARWVRDRGSYEQYF
.	.	TRBJ2-1	TRBV12-3/TRBV12-4	TGTGCCAGCAGTTTACTTCAGCAGTTCTTC	CASSLLQQFF
.	.	TRBJ1-1	TRBV25-1	TGTGCCAGCAGTTCAGGGTTGACTTTCTTT	CASSSGLTFF
.	many	TRBJ2-4	TRBV4-2	TGTGCCAGCAGCCAAGATCCGGGCGGACGCCTAGCCAAAAACATTCAGTACTTC	CASSQDPGGRLAKNIQYF
.	once	TRBJ2-3	TRBV6-2/TRBV6-3	TGTGCCAGCAGTTACTCGACACTCCGTTGGGGCACAGATACGCAGTATTTT	CASSYSTLRWGTDTQYF
TRBD1	few	TRBJ2-6	TRBV27	TGTGCCAGCAGTTTAAGGGGGCCGCTAAGCTCTGGGGCCAACGTCCTGACTTTC	CASSLRGPLSSGANVLTF
TRBD1	.	TRBJ1-5	TRBV12-3/TRBV12-4	TGTGCCAGCAGCACGACAGGGTTCAATCAGCCCCAGCATTTT	CASSTTGFNQPQHF
TRBD1	.	TRBJ1-6	TRBV6-2/TRBV6-3	TGTGCCAGCGGGGGACAGGGGTCCCCCCTCCACTTT	CASGGQGSPLHF
.	few	TRBJ2-1	TRBV12-3/TRBV12-4	TGTGCCAGCAGTGCCGGGGACCTCAAGCAGTTCTTC	CASSAGDLKQFF
.	few	TRBJ2-5	TRBV2	TGTGCCAGCAGTAGCGAAGCCCAAGAGACCCAGTACTTC	CASSSEAQETQYF
TRBD2	.	TRBJ2-5	TRBV3-1	TGTGCCAGCAGCCAAGCGGCTAGCGGGGTCTCGACCCAGTACTTC	CASSQAASGVSTQYF
TRBD2	.	TRBJ2-5	TRBV9	TGTGCCAGCAGCATAGCGGGACTAGCGGGAGAGCAGTACTTC	CASSIAGLAGEQYF
.	.	TRBJ2-1	TRBV27	TGTGCCAGCAGTTTACACAATACAGAGACCCAGTTCTTC	CASSLHNTETQFF
.	.	TRBJ1-2	TRBV7-2	TGTGCCAGCAGGAAACAGGCGGACTATGGCTACACCTTC	CASRKQADYGYTF
.	few	TRBJ2-6	TRBV4-3	TGCGCCAGCAGCCCCGGTTACACTACGACTGGGGCCAACGTCCTGACTTTC	CASSPGYTTTGANVLTF
TRBD2	few	TRBJ2-5	TRBV7-2	TGTGCCAGCAGCGTGGGGGGGAACCAAGAGACCCAGTACTTC	CASSVGGNQETQYF
TRBD2	.	TRBJ2-5	TRBV5-5	TGTGCCAGCAGCTTGACTAGCGGGGCAGTTAATGAGCAGTACTTC	CASSLTSGAVNEQYF
.	.	TRBJ2-7	TRBV6-6	TGTACCAGCAGTTACCCACAGGGTTACGAGCAGTACTTC	CTSSYPQGYEQYF
.	.	TRBJ2-7	TRBV28	TGTGCCAGCAGGGAGCAGGGCGAATACGAGCAGTACTTC	CASREQGEYEQYF
.	few	TRBJ2-7	TRBV28	TGTGCCACCCTCCTCTCAGGGGACGAGCAGTACTTC	CATLLSGDEQYF
TRBD1	.	TRBJ2-7	TRBV12-3/TRBV12-4	TGTGCCAGCAGGCGACAGGGCCTCTCCTACGAGCAGTACTTC	CASRRQGLSYEQYF
.	.	TRBJ2-3	TRBV10-3	TGTGCCATCAGTGACGTGGGGAGCACAGATACGCAGTATTTT	CAISDVGSTDTQYF
.	.	TRBJ2-2	TRBV7-2	TGTGCCAGCAGCTCCGGACGGGTTACCGGGGAGCTGTTTTTT	CASSSGRVTGELFF
TRBD1	.	TRBJ1-6	TRBV7-8	TGTGCCAGCAGCACAACCGCGGGGACAGGGTTATCACCCCTCCACTTT	CASSTTAGTGLSPLHF
.	few	TRBJ2-7	TRBV28	TGTGCCAGCAGTTTTAGAGGGACCGAGGGCGAGCAGTACTTC	CASSFRGTEGEQYF
TRBD2	few	TRBJ2-5	TRBV3-1	TGTGCCAGCAGCTTTAGCGGGAGGGCCAGGGAGCAGTACTTC	CASSFSGRAREQYF
.	few	TRBJ1-5	TRBV18	TGTGCCAGCTCCTCCAATGTCCAGGGAGGGCAGCCCCAGCATTTT	CASSSNVQGGQPQHF
.	.	TRBJ2-7	TRBV27	TGTGCCAGCCGGGACGGCCGTTACGAGCAGTACTTC	CASRDGRYEQYF
.	.	TRBJ2-7	TRBV5-5	TGTGCCAGCAGCTTGGAGTGGCCAGGGTCCTACGAGCAGTACTTC	CASSLEWPGSYEQYF
.	few	TRBJ2-3	TRBV25-1	TGTGCCAGCAGTAGCACGGGAGCATTCACAGATACGCAGTATTTT	CASSSTGAFTDTQYF
.	.	TRBJ2-2	TRBV20-1	TGCAGTGCTATGGGACCAAGGCAAACCGGGGAGCTGTTTTTT	CSAMGPRQTGELFF
.	.	TRBJ2-7	TRBV4-3	TGCGCCAGCAGCCCCATTCATAGCAGCTCCTACGAGCAGTACTTC	CASSPIHSSSYEQYF
TRBD1	.	TRBJ1-2	TRBV20-1	TGCAGTGCTAGCCCGGGACAGGGGAGTGGCTACACCTTC	CSASPGQGSGYTF
TRBD1	few	TRBJ2-7	TRBV7-3	TGTGCCAGCAGCCCCGGACAGGGGGTCGAGCAGTACTTC	CASSPGQGVEQYF
.	.	TRBJ2-7	TRBV14	TGTGCCAGCAGCCACCCTAGACTAGAGGGTTACGAGCAGTACTTC	CASSHPRLEGYEQYF
.	.	TRBJ2-1	TRBV5-1	TGCGCCAGCAGTTATCAGGGGGGGGCATCCTACAATGAGCAGTTCTTC	CASSYQGGASYNEQFF
.	.	TRBJ2-7	TRBV4-1	TGCGCCAGCAGCCAAGATCGGAGCGTACCCTACGAGCAGTACTTC	CASSQDRSVPYEQYF
TRBD2	.	TRBJ2-1	TRBV7-3	TGTGCCAGCGTCCCCGGGGAGGGGAGGGGTGAGCAGTTCTTC	CASVPGEGRGEQFF
.	few	TRBJ2-1	TRBV5-1	TGCGCCAGCAGCCCCGGGGCGGATGAGCAGTTCTTC	CASSPGADEQFF
.	once	TRBJ2-5	TRBV20-1	TGCAGTGCTAGAGATTGGAGGGGAGGCGAGACCCAGTACTTC	CSARDWRGGETQYF